This T cell receptor beta chain comes out of a study of blood T cell repertoires in COVID-19. Across the whole study: From the United States, Italy and Spain came samples of acute and convalescent COVID-19. T cells, B-cell-depleted T cells, or PBMCs supplied cDNA or gDNA.

Study processing details: By means of reference gene primer amplification, nucleated cell counts were estimated. TCRdb's table, derived via immunoSEQ multiplex PCR, lists solely in-frame clones and lacks some. V and J calls plus clone size are reproduced from that table; the DNA served to infer D and trimming. The repertoire holds approximately 160,000 clones, with roughly 83% as singletons. Sequenced: peripheral blood. This TCR came from a woman older than 75 with active or convalescent COVID-19.

This chain's CDR3 is CASSDGAFAGGSYNEQFF. As DNA, the CDR3 is TGCGCCAGCAGTGATGGGGCTTTTGCGGGGGGCTCCTACAATGAGCAGTTCTTC. The chain has TRBV10-2 and TRBJ2-1; TRBD2 matches 8 bases. CDR1 is WSHSY and CDR2 is SAAADI in the germline V gene. This CDR3 comprises 18 residues. V was pared by 3 bases and J by 0 bases, with 10 bases of the junction left unmatched.